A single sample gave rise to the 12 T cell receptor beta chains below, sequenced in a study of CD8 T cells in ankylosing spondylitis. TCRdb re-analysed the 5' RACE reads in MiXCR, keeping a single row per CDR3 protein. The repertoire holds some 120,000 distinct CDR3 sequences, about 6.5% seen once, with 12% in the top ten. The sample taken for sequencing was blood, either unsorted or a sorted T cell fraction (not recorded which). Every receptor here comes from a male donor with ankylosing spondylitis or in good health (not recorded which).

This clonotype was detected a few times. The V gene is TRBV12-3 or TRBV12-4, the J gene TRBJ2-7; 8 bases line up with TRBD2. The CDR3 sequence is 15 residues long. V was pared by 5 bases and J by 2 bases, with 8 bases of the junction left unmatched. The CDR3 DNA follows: TGTGCCAGCAGTACGACGGGGGGGAACCCCTACGAGCAGTACTTC. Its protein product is CASSTTGGNPYEQYF.

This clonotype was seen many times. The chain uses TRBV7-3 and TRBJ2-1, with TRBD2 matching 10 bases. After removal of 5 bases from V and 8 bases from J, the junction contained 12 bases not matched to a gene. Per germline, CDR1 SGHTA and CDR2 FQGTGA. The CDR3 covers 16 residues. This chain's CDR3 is CASSLPGAGGHDEQFF. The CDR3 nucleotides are TGTGCCAGCAGCCTACCGGGAGCGGGGGGGCACGATGAGCAGTTCTTC.

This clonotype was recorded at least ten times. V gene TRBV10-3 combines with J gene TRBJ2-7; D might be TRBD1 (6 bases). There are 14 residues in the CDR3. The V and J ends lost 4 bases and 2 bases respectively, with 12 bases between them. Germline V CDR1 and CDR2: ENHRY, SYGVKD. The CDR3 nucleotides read TGTGCCATCAGTGCGGGACATGGGCCCTACGAGCAGTACTTC. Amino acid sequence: CAISAGHGPYEQYF.

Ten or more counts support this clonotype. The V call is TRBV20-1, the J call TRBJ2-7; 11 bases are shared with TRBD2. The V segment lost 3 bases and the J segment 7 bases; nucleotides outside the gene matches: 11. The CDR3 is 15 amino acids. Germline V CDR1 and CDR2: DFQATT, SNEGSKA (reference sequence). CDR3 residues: CSASVPVSGRVEQYF. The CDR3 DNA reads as TGCAGTGCTAGCGTCCCAGTTAGCGGGAGGGTTGAGCAGTACTTC.

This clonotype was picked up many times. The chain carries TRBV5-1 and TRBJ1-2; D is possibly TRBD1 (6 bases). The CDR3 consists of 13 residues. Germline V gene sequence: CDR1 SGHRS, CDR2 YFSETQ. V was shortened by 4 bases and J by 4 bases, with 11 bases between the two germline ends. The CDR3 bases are TGCGCCAGCAGCATACAGGGTCCCTATGGCTACACCTTC. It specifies CASSIQGPYGYTF.

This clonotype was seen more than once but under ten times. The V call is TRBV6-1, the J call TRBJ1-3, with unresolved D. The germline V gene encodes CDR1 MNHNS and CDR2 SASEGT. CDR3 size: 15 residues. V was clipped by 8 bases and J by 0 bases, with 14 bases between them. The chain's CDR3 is CASGPSRYSGNTIYF. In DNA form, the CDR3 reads TGTGCCAGCGGCCCCAGTCGGTACTCTGGAAACACCATATATTTT.

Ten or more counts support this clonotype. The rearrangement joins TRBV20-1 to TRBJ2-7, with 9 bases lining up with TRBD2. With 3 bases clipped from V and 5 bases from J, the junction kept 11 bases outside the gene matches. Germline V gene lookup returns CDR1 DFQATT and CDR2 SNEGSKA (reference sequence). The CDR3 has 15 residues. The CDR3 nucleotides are TGCAGTGCTAGGAGAAGGCTAGCGGGAAGGGACGAGCAGTACTTC. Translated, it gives CSARRRLAGRDEQYF.

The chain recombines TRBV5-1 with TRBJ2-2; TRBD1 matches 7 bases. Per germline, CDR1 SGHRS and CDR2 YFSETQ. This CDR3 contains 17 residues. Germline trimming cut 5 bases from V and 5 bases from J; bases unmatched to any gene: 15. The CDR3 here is CASSPAHGTGETGELFF. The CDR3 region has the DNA TGCGCCAGCAGTCCTGCCCATGGCACAGGGGAAACCGGGGAGCTGTTTTTT.

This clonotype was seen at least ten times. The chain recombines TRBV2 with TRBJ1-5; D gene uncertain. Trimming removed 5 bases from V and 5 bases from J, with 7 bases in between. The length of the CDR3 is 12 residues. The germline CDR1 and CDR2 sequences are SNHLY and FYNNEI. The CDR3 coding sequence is TGTGCCAGCAGTTTAAGAGATCAGCCCCAGCATTTT. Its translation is CASSLRDQPQHF.

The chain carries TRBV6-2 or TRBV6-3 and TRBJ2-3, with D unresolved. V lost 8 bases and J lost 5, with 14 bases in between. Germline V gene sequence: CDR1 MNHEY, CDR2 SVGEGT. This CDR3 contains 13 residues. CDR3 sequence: CASLFKGRDTQYF. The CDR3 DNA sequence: TGTGCCAGCCTATTTAAGGGAAGAGATACGCAGTATTTT.

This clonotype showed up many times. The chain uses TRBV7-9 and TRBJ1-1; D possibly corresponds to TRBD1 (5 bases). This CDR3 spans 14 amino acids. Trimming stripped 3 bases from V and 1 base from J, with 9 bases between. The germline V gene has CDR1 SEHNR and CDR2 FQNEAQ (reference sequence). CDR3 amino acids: CASSFSGTNTEAFF. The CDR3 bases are TGTGCCAGCAGCTTTTCTGGGACGAACACTGAAGCTTTCTTT.

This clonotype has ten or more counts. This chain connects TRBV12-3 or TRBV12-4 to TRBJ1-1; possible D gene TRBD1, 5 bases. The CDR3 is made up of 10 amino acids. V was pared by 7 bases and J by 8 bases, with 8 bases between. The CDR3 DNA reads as TGTGCCAGCATGGGGACGGAAGCTTTCTTT. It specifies CASMGTEAFF.